This entry describes one T cell receptor beta chain. V lost 4 bases to trimming and J lost 2 bases, with 11 bases between them. The CDR3 has 14 amino acids. From germline, CDR1 is DFQATT and CDR2 SNEGSKA (reference sequence). The sample comes from a study of blood T cells in healthy people across ages. A second about 7 to 11 cycle PCR used barcoded and J-beta primers. A tag from a template-switch adaptor with 12 random nucleotides marked each cDNA molecule. TCRdb reprocessed the 5' RACE reads via MiXCR and lists one record per CDR3 protein. The table has 600,000 or so distinct CDR3 sequences, about 30% seen once.

This rearrangement joins TRBV20-1 to TRBJ2-2; D might be TRBD1 or TRBD2, each matching 5 bases. This TCR was sampled from a woman older than 75 in good health. Specimen: blood. The CDR3 bases are TGCAGTGCTATGAGGGACGGCAACACCGGGGAGCTGTTTTTT. Its translation is CSAMRDGNTGELFF.